This paragraph reports one TCR beta chain. What antigen it recognizes has not been identified. There are no base qualities to consult, and no much larger clone falls within one base. The record originates from a study of blood T cell repertoires in COVID-19 (TCRdb year 2020). About the full investigation: The collaborator samples originated in the United States, Italy and Spain and spanned the acute and convalescent phases of COVID-19. The prospective study material was composed of cDNA or gDNA derived from T cells, B-cell-depleted T cells, or PBMCs. The dataset comprised deeply sampled blood TCRbeta repertoires from subjects exposed to, actively infected with, or recovered from COVID-19. The repertoires were made available in a free public database intended to serve as a resource for research on the immune response to SARS-CoV-2. Samples came from the ongoing ImmuneRACE study (first 160 participants) plus 1,254 subjects from 6 global collaborators. Nearly every sample came with metadata listing a de-identified subject ID, COVID-19 status, age in years and sex. Where HLA class I and class II types were available, the types were taken from metadata supplied by the sample provider, not from assay-based typing.

Each collaborating institution followed its own protocols to collect whole blood in K2EDTA tubes. Collaborator samples were shipped for TCRbeta analysis as frozen whole blood, isolated PBMCs, or DNA extracted from either sample type. The CDR3 sequence holds 14 residues, the cysteine and phenylalanine included. Only the CDR3 DNA stays, 42 bases, in frame from base 1. V is pruned by 3 bases and J by 2 bases, leaving 3 bases of the junction without a gene match. CDR1 MDHEN and CDR2 SYDVKM are derived from the germline V gene. Broader findings and caveats from the paper: The quantity of clinical and demographic metadata differed by source and by participant and was supplied without curation.

The immunoSEQ Assay, a bias-controlled multiplex PCR, was used to amplify TCRbeta CDR3 regions from genomic DNA. In the paper's pipeline: The number of nucleated cells in each sample was estimated from the amplification of reference gene primers within the assay. To quantify the absolute abundance of each unique TCRbeta CDR3 rearrangement, sequence reads were collapsed and filtered. For each sample, productive Simpson clonality was calculated by taking the square root of Simpson's diversity index across productive rearrangements. What TCRdb holds here is the immuneACCESS table cut down to in-frame rearrangements. Part of the clones is not present; checked against another copy, under half of the missing clones reflect an unresolved V gene, and the others are unexplained. That table supplies the V and J calls and clone size; D and trimming were determined from the DNA. Recorded for this sample are approximately 23,000 clones; about nine tenths of them occurred a single time. Together, the top ten hold 2.7% of the sample.

Rearrangement joined TRBV28 to TRBJ2-7; the junction holds 8 bases that match TRBD1. The specimen sequenced was peripheral blood. The TCR sequence derives from a man aged 65-85 years with acute or convalescent COVID-19. The CDR3 loop reads CASSFGTGTYEQYF. The nucleotide sequence is TGTGCCAGCAGTTTCGGGACAGGAACCTACGAGCAGTACTTC.